Listed below are T cell receptor beta chains from one sample, sequenced in a study of PD-1 blockade in classical Hodgkin lymphoma. Repertoires were generated with immunoSEQ multiplex PCR, while TCRdb's copy carries only in-frame clones and drops some. The sample carries tens of thousands of clones, over 85% recorded once. Sample: peripheral blood mononuclear cells (PBMCs). The source of these receptors is a human donor with classical Hodgkin lymphoma. CDR3s include the opening cysteine and the closing phenylalanine or tryptophan. D genes are given only for firm matches. Clone size is not always given. Where it is, it says once, few, many or a class for expanded clones.

v_call	j_call	clone_size	d_call	cdr3_aa	cdr3_nt
TRBV16	TRBJ1-2	-	-	CASSQSPAGRFYGYTF	TGTGCCAGCAGCCAATCCCCGGCAGGCCGATTCTATGGCTACACCTTC
TRBV6-6	TRBJ1-1	-	-	CASSRNTEAFF	TGTGCCAGCAGCCGAAACACTGAAGCTTTCTTT
TRBV14	TRBJ1-1	once	-	CASSQAGRDTEAFF	TGTGCCAGCAGCCAAGCGGGGAGGGACACTGAAGCTTTCTTT
TRBV7-9	TRBJ1-6	-	-	CASSWGPATNSPLHF	TGTGCCAGCAGCTGGGGACCCGCGACCAATTCACCCCTCCACTTT
TRBV12-2	TRBJ2-1	-	-	CASPMRKRRFNEQFF	TGTGCAAGTCCCATGCGGAAGAGACGTTTCAATGAGCAGTTCTTC
TRBV7-2	TRBJ2-1	-	-	CASSPQYNEQFF	TGTGCCAGCAGCCCCCAATACAATGAGCAGTTCTTC
TRBV6-1	TRBJ2-7	once	TRBD1	CASSETGTAPRYF	TGTGCCAGCAGTGAAACCGGGACAGCTCCCCGGTACTTC
TRBV7-9	TRBJ2-5	-	-	CASSRNTGWQETQYF	TGTGCCAGCAGCCGAAATACAGGGTGGCAAGAGACCCAGTACTTC
TRBV9	TRBJ2-5	-	TRBD2	CASRLLAGRRETQYF	TGTGCCAGCAGATTACTAGCGGGAAGGAGGGAGACCCAGTACTTC
TRBV6-6	TRBJ1-5	once	TRBD1	CASRDGTEYSNQPQHF	TGTGCCAGCAGGGATGGGACAGAGTATAGCAATCAGCCCCAGCATTTT
TRBV28	TRBJ2-2	-	-	CASSFWSNTGELFF	TGTGCCAGCAGTTTTTGGTCGAACACCGGGGAGCTGTTTTTT
TRBV2	TRBJ2-2	-	-	CASSELLTTAGELFF	TGTGCCAGCAGTGAACTCCTCACTACAGCCGGGGAGCTGTTTTTT
TRBV7-8	TRBJ2-5	-	-	CASSEAVVIHEAQYF	TGTGCCAGCAGCGAAGCGGTGGTAATTCATGAGGCCCAGTACTTC
TRBV2	TRBJ1-4	-	-	CASSADQDTNEKLFF	TGTGCCAGCAGCGCGGATCAGGACACTAATGAAAAACTGTTTTTT
TRBV7-9	TRBJ1-1	-	-	CASSQSTGEWAEAFF	TGTGCCAGCAGCCAGTCCACCGGAGAGTGGGCTGAAGCTTTCTTT
TRBV9	TRBJ2-1	-	-	CASSVAHGGTYNEQFF	TGTGCCAGCAGCGTAGCCCACGGGGGAACCTACAATGAGCAGTTCTTC
TRBV11-3	TRBJ2-4	-	-	CASSQADIQYF	TGTGCCAGCAGCCAGGCGGACATTCAGTACTTC
TRBV9	TRBJ2-1	-	TRBD2	CASSISPAGGNDEQFF	TGTGCCAGCAGCATATCCCCAGCGGGAGGGAACGATGAGCAGTTCTTC
TRBV7-2	TRBJ1-5	-	-	CASSQGGYSNQPQHF	TGTGCCAGCAGCCAGGGCGGATATAGCAATCAGCCCCAGCATTTT
TRBV18	TRBJ1-2	-	-	CASSPRFQGANYGYTF	TGTGCCAGCTCACCACGTTTTCAGGGAGCGAACTATGGCTACACCTTC
TRBV5-6	TRBJ2-7	-	-	CASSLALDFSYEQYF	TGTGCCAGCAGCTTGGCCCTAGATTTCTCCTACGAGCAGTACTTC
TRBV2	TRBJ1-6	-	-	CASSESGGDDSPLHF	TGTGCCAGCAGTGAATCCGGGGGCGATGATTCACCCCTCCACTTT
TRBV19	TRBJ1-5	-	-	CASSFPGGGQPQHF	TGTGCCAGTTCCTTCCCGGGGGGGGGTCAGCCCCAGCATTTT
TRBV6-5	TRBJ2-3	-	-	CASSRTWGADTQYF	TGTGCCAGCAGTCGTACCTGGGGCGCAGATACGCAGTATTTT
TRBV30	TRBJ2-4	-	TRBD1	CAWNSGGWGIQYF	TGTGCCTGGAATTCAGGGGGCTGGGGCATTCAGTACTTC
TRBV28	TRBJ2-1	-	-	CASTPVEVSSYNEQFF	TGTGCCAGCACCCCCGTGGAGGTTAGCTCCTACAATGAGCAGTTCTTC
TRBV23-1	TRBJ1-2	once	-	CASTRRARVNGYTF	TGCGCCAGCACCCGAAGGGCCCGGGTAAATGGCTACACCTTC
TRBV6-1	TRBJ2-7	-	-	CASSERTPGSYEQYF	TGTGCCAGCAGTGAACGAACCCCGGGTAGCTACGAGCAGTACTTC
TRBV2	TRBJ2-2	-	-	CASSRDTSTGELFF	TGTGCCAGCAGTAGGGACACTTCCACCGGGGAGCTGTTTTTT
TRBV7-2	TRBJ2-7	-	TRBD2	CASSLNPGTNEQYF	TGTGCCAGCAGCTTAAACCCAGGGACTAACGAGCAGTACTTC
TRBV2	TRBJ1-5	-	TRBD1	CASSRTGMGFRDQPQHF	TGTGCCAGCAGTAGGACAGGGATGGGGTTTAGGGATCAGCCCCAGCATTTT
TRBV4-2	TRBJ2-3	-	-	CASSQPGPGPDTQYF	TGTGCCAGCAGCCAACCGGGCCCTGGACCAGATACGCAGTATTTT
TRBV28	TRBJ1-5	-	-	CASTQPQGLMNQPQHF	TGTGCCAGCACTCAACCCCAGGGCCTTATGAATCAGCCCCAGCATTTT
TRBV27	TRBJ2-3	-	TRBD2	CASSLFGGGTADTQYF	TGTGCCAGCAGTTTATTCGGCGGGGGGACCGCCGATACGCAGTATTTT
TRBV19	TRBJ2-7	-	-	CASSIAPVSSEQYF	TGTGCCAGTAGTATAGCCCCAGTGAGCAGCGAGCAGTACTTC
TRBV5-1	TRBJ2-5	-	-	CASSKVVQETQYF	TGCGCCAGCAGCAAGGTTGTCCAAGAGACCCAGTACTTC
TRBV19	TRBJ2-1	-	-	CASSLTMPYNEQFF	TGTGCCAGTAGCCTGACTATGCCCTACAATGAGCAGTTCTTC
TRBV5-1	TRBJ2-5	-	-	CASSRGLSSQETQYF	TGCGCCAGCAGCCGGGGACTCTCGTCACAAGAGACCCAGTACTTC
TRBV7-8	TRBJ1-1	-	-	CASSLGYTEAFF	TGTGCCAGCAGCTTGGGATACACTGAAGCTTTCTTT